Each of the 32 T cell receptor beta chains below was sequenced from the same sample in a study of blood T cell repertoires in COVID-19. The data were produced by immunoSEQ multiplex PCR, yet TCRdb's version contains in-frame clones alone and is incomplete. The data hold 160,000 or so clones, with 80% to 90% observed a single time. Material: peripheral blood. These receptors all come from a woman aged 55-69 years who had recovered from COVID-19.

The V and J genes are TRBV5-1 and TRBJ2-7, with TRBD1 identical over 9 bases. This CDR3 has 16 amino acids. CDR1 SGHRS and CDR2 YFSETQ come from the germline V gene. V lost 1 base and J lost 4; bases outside the gene matches: 9. The CDR3 loop is CASSLRVGTGTYEQYF. The CDR3 bases are TGCGCCAGCAGCTTGCGAGTTGGGACAGGGACTTACGAGCAGTACTTC.

The genes are TRBV5-1 and TRBJ2-2; possibly TRBD1 for D (6 bases). CDR1 is SGHRS, CDR2 YFSETQ, per germline. The CDR3 length is 14 residues. Between the trimmed V and J ends, which lost 4 bases and 6 bases, there was a span of 13 bases. CDR3 residues: CASSHLTGPGELFF. The CDR3 coding sequence is TGCGCCAGCAGCCATCTGACAGGACCCGGGGAGCTGTTTTTT.

J is TRBJ2-3 and V is TRBV10-3, with 11 positions matching TRBD2. Germline CDR1 is ENHRY and CDR2 is SYGVKD. After removal of 5 bases from V and 2 bases from J, the junction contained 3 bases not matched to a gene. The CDR3 length is 15 residues. CDR3 region: CAISISGGVTDTQYF. The CDR3 DNA reads as TGTGCCATCAGTATTAGCGGGGGGGTCACAGATACGCAGTATTTT.

V gene TRBV5-8 combines with J gene TRBJ2-1, with 10 positions matching TRBD1. CDR1 is SGHTS and CDR2 is YDEGEE in the germline V gene. The V segment lost 2 bases and the J segment 8 bases; nucleotides outside the gene matches: 7. The CDR3 contains 15 residues. The CDR3, as DNA: TGTGCCAGCAGCTTACCGACAGGGGGCGCCGATGAGCAGTTCTTC. It encodes CASSLPTGGADEQFF. Based on the CDR3 plus reference TRBV5-8 and TRBJ2-1, the full variable domain is EAGVTQSPTHLIKTRGQQATLRCSPISGHTSVYWYQQALGLGLQFLLWYDEGEERNRGNFPPRFSGRQFPNYSSELNVNALELEDSALYLCASSLPTGGADEQFFGPGTRLTVL.

The rearrangement joins TRBV18 to TRBJ1-5; 12 positions match TRBD1. CDR1 is KGHSH, CDR2 LQKENI, per germline. The CDR3 has 15 residues. V lost 4 bases and J lost 6; bases outside the gene matches: 4. As DNA, the CDR3 is TGTGCCAGCTCACGGGACAGGGGGCTGATTCAGCCCCAGCATTTT. Protein sequence: CASSRDRGLIQPQHF.

This clone was recorded once. The genes are TRBV7-9 and TRBJ2-5, with a weak D call TRBD2 (6 bases). CDR1 and CDR2 from the germline V gene are SEHNR and FQNEAQ (reference sequence). The CDR3 has 15 amino acids. Trimming removed 1 base at V and 3 bases at J, with 12 bases between. The CDR3 reads CASSLGGAGKETQYF. CDR3 coding DNA: TGTGCCAGCAGCTTAGGCGGGGCAGGGAAAGAGACCCAGTACTTC.

The genes are TRBV11-2 and TRBJ2-1; perhaps TRBD1 as D (6 bases). The V end was cut by 4 bases, the J end by 6 bases, with 13 bases between. The CDR3 loop spans 14 amino acids. The germline gives CDR1 SGHAT, CDR2 FQNNGV. The CDR3: CASSYPQGSNEQFF. CDR3 DNA sequence: TGTGCCAGCAGCTACCCACAGGGATCCAATGAGCAGTTCTTC.

The chain joins TRBV5-4 to TRBJ2-3; D possibly corresponds to TRBD2 (6 bases). Trimming removed 4 bases at V and 6 bases at J, with 21 bases between. Per the germline V gene, CDR1 is SGHNT and CDR2 is YYREEE (reference sequence). This CDR3 spans 16 amino acids. The CDR3 is CASSEGSGRGSDTQYF. In DNA form, the CDR3 reads TGTGCCAGCAGCGAGGGTAGCGGTCGGGGTAGTGATACGCAGTATTTT.

V usage is TRBV7-9 and J usage is TRBJ1-4; D remains ambiguous. V was trimmed by 3 bases and J by 8 bases, leaving 4 bases between them. Germline-derived CDR1 and CDR2 are SEHNR and FQNEAQ (reference sequence). This CDR3 region has 11 residues. The CDR3 sequence is CASSLREKLFF. The CDR3 DNA sequence: TGTGCCAGCAGCTTGAGGGAAAAACTGTTTTTT.

V and J are TRBV24-1 and TRBJ2-5, with 8 bases identical to TRBD2. This CDR3 region has 15 residues. The junction had 6 bases not matched to a gene; V was cut back by 6 bases and J by 1 base. Germline V gene lookup returns CDR1 KGHDR and CDR2 SFDVKD. The CDR3 sequence is CATSSGLAGQETQYF. Here the CDR3 DNA reads TGTGCCACCAGTTCAGGGCTAGCGGGCCAAGAGACCCAGTACTTC.

This rearrangement joins TRBV27 to TRBJ2-3, with 15 bases lining up with TRBD2. The CDR3 has 18 amino acids. Germline trimming cut 6 bases from V and 5 bases from J; bases unmatched to any gene: 12. Germline V gene lookup returns CDR1 MNHEY and CDR2 SMNVEV (reference sequence). The CDR3 loop is CASSVPGLAGGHGDTQYF. The CDR3 nucleotides are TGTGCCAGCAGCGTCCCGGGACTAGCGGGGGGTCATGGAGATACGCAGTATTTT.

This clone was picked up one time. The DNA for the CDR3 is TGTGCCAGCAGCTATTCACGGGGGGGTCCCCACGAGCAGTACTTC. Encoded protein: CASSYSRGGPHEQYF. The chain combines TRBV11-2 with TRBJ2-7; 8 bases fit TRBD2. Trimming cost V 4 bases and J 5 bases; bases outside gene matches: 10. This CDR3 has 15 residues. The germline V gene has CDR1 SGHAT and CDR2 FQNNGV.

The rearrangement links TRBV4-1 to TRBJ1-1, with a tentative D call TRBD1 (5 bases). The CDR3 runs 16 residues. The V gene lost 0 bases and the J gene lost 6 bases, with 17 bases spanning the gap. The germline V gene encodes CDR1 MGHRA and CDR2 YSYEKL. The CDR3 coding sequence is TGCGCCAGCAGCCAAGATTTGACAGCCCTGTGGGCTGAAGCTTTCTTT. Protein product: CASSQDLTALWAEAFF.

CDR3 in amino acids: CASREATGSSYEQYF. The CDR3 nucleotides are TGTGCCAGCAGGGAGGCGACAGGGAGCTCCTACGAGCAGTACTTC. This chain links TRBV2 with TRBJ2-7; the match to TRBD1 covers 7 bases. This CDR3 contains 15 residues. V shed 6 bases and J 0 bases; nucleotides not matched to a gene: 8. From germline, CDR1 is SNHLY and CDR2 FYNNEI.

The gene calls are TRBV10-2 and TRBJ1-1; TRBD1 agrees at 10 bases. The CDR3 length is 17 residues. J was trimmed by 2 bases and V by 8 bases; bases with no gene match: 14. Germline CDR1 is WSHSY and CDR2 is SAAADI. The CDR3 sequence: CASSDHRDRGRNTEAFF. For the CDR3, the DNA is TGCGCCAGCTCAGACCACCGGGACAGGGGACGCAACACTGAAGCTTTCTTT.

A few counts support this clone. The chain has TRBV5-1 and TRBJ1-2, with TRBD1 matching 9 bases. CDR1 and CDR2 from the germline V gene are SGHRS and YFSETQ. This CDR3 is 16 amino acids long. V lost 0 bases and J lost 7; bases outside the gene matches: 10. DNA of the CDR3: TGCGCCAGCAGCTTGGAGACGTGGGCGACAGGGGGTGGCTACACCTTC. Translation gives CASSLETWATGGGYTF.

The chain uses TRBV6-5 and TRBJ1-1; the D gene is possibly TRBD1 (6 bases). Germline V gene data show CDR1 as MNHEY and CDR2 as SVGAGI. The length of the CDR3 is 12 residues. V lost 4 bases, J lost 7 bases, and 10 bases lay in between. CDR3 residues: CASSSQGSEAFF. CDR3 DNA: TGTGCCAGCAGTTCTCAGGGGAGTGAAGCTTTCTTT.

The V call is TRBV6-5, the J call TRBJ2-7; D may be TRBD1 (6 bases). Germline CDR1 and CDR2: MNHEY and SVGAGI. V was cut by 7 bases and J by 3 bases, with 16 bases left in between. CDR3 length: 14 amino acids. The CDR3 coding sequence is TGTGCCAGCACCAAAGCGGACAGCAACTACGAGCAGTACTTC. Amino acids: CASTKADSNYEQYF.

The chain carries TRBV6-6 and TRBJ2-1; 11 nucleotides agree with TRBD2. The germline gives CDR1 MNHNY, CDR2 SVGAGI (reference sequence). The V and J ends lost 2 bases and 9 bases, in that order; junction bases with no gene match: 9. This CDR3 is 16 amino acids long. The CDR3 here is CASSYTRGSGGAEQFF. CDR3 nucleotides: TGTGCCAGCAGTTACACCCGGGGTAGCGGGGGGGCTGAGCAGTTCTTC.

The genes are TRBV10-2 and TRBJ1-1; D is perhaps TRBD1 (5 bases). The germline V gene encodes CDR1 WSHSY and CDR2 SAAADI. The CDR3 runs to 13 residues. Trimming shortened V by 6 bases and J by 5 bases, and 13 bases separated the two germline ends. This chain's CDR3 is CASSPGLRTEAFF. As DNA, the CDR3 is TGCGCCAGCAGCCCGGGACTGAGGACTGAAGCTTTCTTT.

The chain has TRBV7-3 and TRBJ2-1; D unresolved. Germline V gene lookup returns CDR1 SGHTA and CDR2 FQGTGA. The CDR3 sequence is 13 residues long. Trimming left V 4 bases short and J 6 bases short, with 10 bases between. The CDR3 DNA reads as TGTGCCAGCAGCTCTCCTAGTGGCAATGAGCAGTTCTTC. Translating it yields CASSSPSGNEQFF.

About this clone: Germline is not matched at one junction end, which may reflect a read error. V is TRBV28 and J is TRBJ2-7; D is ambiguous. The CDR3 consists of 13 residues. From germline, CDR1 is MDHEN and CDR2 SYDVKM. The CDR3 is CASSLLSSHEQYF. Written as DNA, the CDR3 is TGTGCCAGCAGTTTACTGTCCTCCCACGAGCAGTACTTC.

This chain connects TRBV2 to TRBJ2-7; weak D call: TRBD1 (5 bases). This CDR3 has 14 residues. Deletions cut 4 bases from V and 1 base from J, with 11 bases between. Germline CDR1 reads SNHLY; CDR2 reads FYNNEI. DNA of the CDR3: TGTGCCAGCAGTGTGTGGACATATTCCTACGAGCAGTACTTC. Residues: CASSVWTYSYEQYF.

This chain uses TRBV5-4 with TRBJ2-7; D is possibly TRBD1 (5 bases). Germline CDR1 is SGHNT and CDR2 is YYREEE (reference sequence). V lost 7 bases, J lost 2 bases, and 10 bases lay in between. The CDR3 contains 12 residues. The CDR3 sequence is CASGHSAYEQYF. CDR3 sequence (DNA): TGTGCCAGCGGACACTCAGCCTACGAGCAGTACTTC.

The CDR3 here is CASSEGMLAGRYGYTF. The CDR3 DNA reads TGTGCCAGCAGTGAAGGCATGCTAGCAGGCCGGTATGGCTACACCTTC. The chain couples TRBV6-1 to TRBJ1-2; D is uncertain. This CDR3 has 16 residues. Deletions cut 1 base from V and 5 bases from J, with 17 bases between. Germline V lookup: CDR1 MNHNS, CDR2 SASEGT.

The chain's CDR3 is CASSQDIVDGLFLGETQYF. The CDR3 nucleotides read TGTGCCAGCAGCCAAGATATTGTGGACGGACTCTTCCTTGGGGAGACCCAGTACTTC. This sequence joins TRBV14 and TRBJ2-5; D may be TRBD2 (5 bases). CDR1 and CDR2 (germline): SGHDN, FVKESK. Trimming left V 0 bases short and J 5 bases short, with 25 bases between. The CDR3 loop spans 19 amino acids.

The rearrangement joins TRBV24-1 to TRBJ1-5; possibly TRBD1 for D (6 bases). The CDR3 consists of 14 residues. The germline CDR1 and CDR2 sequences are KGHDR and SFDVKD. V lost 5 bases, J lost 5 bases, and 12 bases lay in between. CDR3 region: CATSADRTDQPQHF. The CDR3 nucleotides are TGTGCCACCAGTGCCGACAGGACCGATCAGCCCCAGCATTTT.

This chain connects TRBV3-1 (or the pseudogene TRBV3-2) to TRBJ1-6, with D unclear. V was shortened by 1 base and J by 8 bases, with 12 bases between the two germline ends. Looked up from germline, CDR1 is LGHDT and CDR2 is YNNKEL (reference sequence). The CDR3 has 15 amino acids. DNA for the CDR3: TGTGCCAGCAGCCAAGGTACCGGGTTATATTCACCCCTCCACTTT. This translates into CASSQGTGLYSPLHF.

The chain uses TRBV27 and TRBJ1-2, with a possible D match to TRBD1 (6 bases). Looked up from germline, CDR1 is MNHEY and CDR2 is SMNVEV (reference sequence). The CDR3 is made up of 13 amino acids. V lost 2 bases and J lost 6, with 10 bases in between. The CDR3 is CASSLIQGDGYTF. CDR3 DNA: TGTGCCAGCAGTTTAATACAGGGTGATGGCTACACCTTC.

The chain combines TRBV5-5 with TRBJ1-1, with 10 bases matching TRBD1. Germline V gene data show CDR1 as SGHKS and CDR2 as YYEKEE (reference sequence). The CDR3 sequence is 16 residues long. J lost 0 bases, V lost 0 bases, and 2 bases had no gene match. CDR3 DNA sequence: TGTGCCAGCAGCTTGGGACAGGGGGCGATGAACACTGAAGCTTTCTTT. Its translation: CASSLGQGAMNTEAFF.

The chain recombines TRBV5-6 with TRBJ1-2; tentatively, D is TRBD1 (5 bases). The CDR3 length is 13 residues. The V gene lost 3 bases and the J gene lost 1 base, with 7 bases spanning the gap. Germline V gene sequence: CDR1 SGHDT, CDR2 YYEEEE. The CDR3 region is CASSWRGNYGYTF. CDR3 in DNA: TGTGCCAGCAGCTGGAGGGGTAACTATGGCTACACCTTC. Looking up the rest from reference TRBV5-6 and TRBJ1-2 gives the full variable domain: DAGVTQSPTHLIKTRGQQVTLRCSPKSGHDTVSWYQQALGQGPQFIFQYYEEEERQRGNFPDRFSGHQFPNYSSELNVNALLLGDSALYLCASSWRGNYGYTFGSGTRLTVV.

This clone was picked up one time. CDR3 loop: CASSASGGNSPLHF. CDR3 DNA: TGTGCCAGCAGCGCTAGCGGAGGCAATTCACCCCTCCACTTT. The chain links TRBV9 to TRBJ1-6; D gene ambiguous. Germline-derived CDR1 and CDR2 are SGDLS and YYNGEE. This CDR3 has 14 amino acids. V was trimmed by 3 bases and J by 7 bases, leaving 11 bases between them.